The 4 T cell receptor beta chains below come from one sample, sequenced in a study of blood T cell repertoires in COVID-19. Generated by immunoSEQ multiplex PCR, the TCRdb table keeps only in-frame clones and is missing some. The sample carries tens of thousands of clones, 70% to 90% recorded once. Material: peripheral blood. Receptors originate from a woman of 80 years or more with active or convalescent COVID-19.

This chain joins TRBV11-3 and TRBJ2-7; no clear D gene. Trimming removed 0 bases from V and 6 bases from J, with 6 bases in between. CDR1 is SGHNT, CDR2 YENEEA, per germline. The CDR3 length is 12 residues. The CDR3 sequence: CASSLDYSEQYF. The DNA for the CDR3 is TGTGCCAGCAGCTTAGATTACAGCGAGCAGTACTTC.

This clone was recorded only once. This chain's CDR3 is CASSLSRSTDTQYF. In DNA, the CDR3 is TGTGCCAGCAGTTTATCACGGTCCACAGATACGCAGTATTTT. This rearrangement joins TRBV27 to TRBJ2-3; D not certain. Germline V gives CDR1 MNHEY, CDR2 SMNVEV (reference sequence). This CDR3 contains 14 residues. V lost 0 bases and J 2 bases, leaving 6 bases between the germline ends.

The chain carries TRBV7-9 and TRBJ2-1, with 8 bases that match TRBD1. Germline CDR1 and CDR2: SEHNR and FQNEAQ (reference sequence). V was clipped by 0 bases and J by 4 bases; unmatched bases: 8. There are 17 residues in the CDR3. This chain's CDR3 is CASSLARVWDRYNEQFF. The CDR3 nucleotides read TGTGCCAGCAGCTTAGCTCGGGTTTGGGACAGGTACAATGAGCAGTTCTTC.

The chain is built from TRBV4-2 and TRBJ2-1; 8 nucleotides line up with TRBD2. V lost 2 bases to trimming and J lost 6 bases; unmatched junction nucleotides: 12. This CDR3 spans 17 amino acids. Germline V gene lookup returns CDR1 LGHNA and CDR2 YNFKEQ. DNA of the CDR3: TGTGCCAGCAGCCAAATTACGGGAGGGCCGGCGGGCAATGAGCAGTTCTTC. This encodes CASSQITGGPAGNEQFF.